What follows are 27 T cell receptor beta chains derived from one specimen sequenced in a study of blood T cell repertoires in COVID-19. Clones were sequenced by immunoSEQ multiplex PCR, and TCRdb holds only the in-frame ones, with some missing. The data hold about 130,000 clones, with around 80% observed a single time. Sequencing was done on a sample of peripheral blood. Receptor source: a human donor in a cohort sampled during active COVID-19.

The rearrangement uses TRBV11-2 and TRBJ1-2; D gene ambiguous. The CDR3 consists of 16 residues. Trimming stripped 2 bases from V and 2 bases from J, with 15 bases between. CDR1 SGHAT and CDR2 FQNNGV come from the germline V gene. This CDR3 is CASSLRRSDLNYGYTF. CDR3 coding DNA: TGTGCCAGCAGCTTAAGGCGGTCAGATCTCAACTATGGCTACACCTTC.

The chain recombines TRBV19 with TRBJ1-4, with D unclear. Trimming removed 1 base from V and 2 bases from J, with 8 bases in between. The CDR3 consists of 15 residues. CDR1 and CDR2 from the germline V gene are LNHDA and SQIVND (reference sequence). CDR3 protein: CASSIVSGTNEKLFF. The CDR3 DNA follows: TGTGCCAGTAGTATAGTATCGGGTACTAATGAAAAACTGTTTTTT.

The chain couples TRBV29-1 to TRBJ2-1, with TRBD1 matching 8 bases. The CDR3 extends over 14 amino acids. V trimming: 8 bases; J trimming: 7 bases; junction bases outside the gene matches: 13. Germline lookup yields CDR1 SQVTM and CDR2 ANQGSEA. The CDR3 region has the DNA TGCAGCCTCATACAGTGGACAGGGTCTAATGAGCAGTTCTTC. Translating gives CSLIQWTGSNEQFF.

This clone was seen a handful of times. The rearrangement joins TRBV11-2 to TRBJ1-1; 8 bases agree with TRBD1. V lost 4 bases to trimming and J lost 5 bases; unmatched junction nucleotides: 6. This CDR3 has 14 residues. The V gene's germline CDR1 is SGHAT and CDR2 FQNNGV. CDR3 sequence: CASSYRQGRTEAFF. In DNA, the CDR3 is TGTGCCAGCAGCTACCGACAGGGGAGGACTGAAGCTTTCTTT.

This clone was counted a single time. The V gene is TRBV6-1, the J gene TRBJ1-1; TRBD1 is a possible D gene (6 bases). This CDR3 comprises 16 residues. Trimming cost V 4 bases and J 1 base, with 16 bases left between them. Germline lookup yields CDR1 MNHNS and CDR2 SASEGT. The CDR3, as DNA: TGTGCCAGCAGTGCACCCTTCCGGACAGCGAACACTGAAGCTTTCTTT. This codes for CASSAPFRTANTEAFF.

The rearrangement uses TRBV12-3 or TRBV12-4 and TRBJ2-3; no firm D call. The CDR3 has 12 residues. V was pared by 1 base and J by 5 bases, with 4 bases between. Here the CDR3 reads CASSLVVDTQYF. The CDR3 DNA reads TGTGCCAGCAGTTTAGTCGTAGATACGCAGTATTTT.

The chain employs TRBV5-4 and TRBJ2-5; TRBD2 is a possible D gene (6 bases). Trimming took off 3 bases at V and 3 bases at J, with 18 bases between the two ends. This CDR3 contains 16 residues. Germline CDR1 is SGHNT and CDR2 is YYREEE (reference sequence). In DNA form, the CDR3 reads TGTGCCAGCAGCTCCCCGGGGCAGGGAGGAAAAGAGACCCAGTACTTC. As protein: CASSSPGQGGKETQYF.

This chain links TRBV12-3 or TRBV12-4 with TRBJ1-6, with no clear D. CDR3 length equals 13 residues. V was cut by 4 bases and J by 10 bases, with 11 bases left in between. This CDR3 is CASSSREHSPLHF. CDR3 sequence (DNA): TGTGCCAGCAGTTCGAGGGAGCACTCACCCCTCCACTTT.

The V call is TRBV6-5, the J call TRBJ2-7; TRBD1 agrees at 7 bases. CDR1 and CDR2 (germline): MNHEY, SVGAGI. The CDR3 spans 14 residues. The ends lost 6 bases at V and 3 bases at J; junction bases unmatched: 8. In DNA form, the CDR3 reads TGTGCCAGCAGGGACCCGGACAGGCTCTACGAGCAGTACTTC. The encoded protein is CASRDPDRLYEQYF.

The sample holds a few counts of this clone. The CDR3 DNA reads as TGTGCCAGCAGTTTTTACGGGGGAAGCTCCTACGAGCAGTACTTC. This sequence encodes CASSFYGGSSYEQYF. The genes are TRBV27 and TRBJ2-7, with D perhaps TRBD2 (6 bases). The V gene lost 3 bases and the J gene lost 0 bases, with 12 bases spanning the gap. CDR1 is MNHEY and CDR2 is SMNVEV in the germline V gene (reference sequence). The CDR3 totals 15 residues.

The J gene is TRBJ1-4, the V gene TRBV19; D gene ambiguous. Germline V gives CDR1 LNHDA, CDR2 SQIVND (reference sequence). V lost 5 bases and J lost 4, with 14 bases in between. This CDR3 is built from 15 residues. CDR3 loop: CASSAWTYDNEKLFF. CDR3 nucleotides: TGTGCCAGTAGTGCTTGGACTTATGATAATGAAAAACTGTTTTTT.

The chain recombines TRBV5-1 with TRBJ2-6; D perhaps matches TRBD1 (6 bases). V was clipped by 0 bases and J by 0 bases, with 10 bases between them. This CDR3 is 17 amino acids long. Germline V gene data show CDR1 as SGHRS and CDR2 as YFSETQ. The CDR3 sequence: CASSLGQAISGANVLTF. The DNA of the CDR3 is TGCGCCAGCAGCTTGGGACAGGCCATCTCTGGGGCCAACGTCCTGACTTTC.

V gene TRBV6-1 combines with J gene TRBJ1-4, with 9 positions matching TRBD1. Unmatched junction bases numbered 13, after V lost 4 bases and J lost 10 bases. The length of the CDR3 is 16 residues. Germline V lookup: CDR1 MNHNS, CDR2 SASEGT. The chain's CDR3 is CASSGWDRVVVRKLFF. The CDR3 coding sequence is TGTGCCAGCAGTGGTTGGGACAGGGTAGTAGTCCGAAAACTGTTTTTT.

The chain has TRBV2 and TRBJ2-5, with 8 nucleotides matching TRBD1. CDR1 SNHLY and CDR2 FYNNEI come from the germline V gene. After removal of 5 bases from V and 4 bases from J, the junction contained 6 bases not matched to a gene. This CDR3 is built from 14 residues. In nucleotides, the CDR3 is TGTGCCAGCAGTATACAGGGGGTAGGAGAGACCCAGTACTTC. Protein product: CASSIQGVGETQYF. The complete variable domain, with remaining parts taken from reference TRBV2 and TRBJ2-5, reads EPEVTQTPSHQVTQMGQEVILRCVPISNHLYFYWYRQILGQKVEFLVSFYNNEISEKSEIFDDQFSVERPDGSNFTLKIRSTKLEDSAMYFCASSIQGVGETQYFGPGTRLLVL.

CDR3 region: CASTQGRNQPQHF. The DNA for the CDR3 is TGTGCCAGCACACAGGGGAGGAATCAGCCCCAGCATTTT. V and J are TRBV3-1 (or the pseudogene TRBV3-2) and TRBJ1-5; 7 bases agree with TRBD1. This CDR3 spans 13 amino acids. Per germline, CDR1 LGHDT and CDR2 YNNKEL (reference sequence). Trimming took 7 bases from V and 4 from J; bases not matched to a gene: 4.

The chain carries TRBV3-1 (or the pseudogene TRBV3-2) and TRBJ1-5; a possible D gene is TRBD1 (5 bases). This CDR3 is built from 16 residues. Germline V gene sequence: CDR1 LGHDT, CDR2 YNNKEL (reference sequence). Trimming cost V 4 bases and J 6 bases, with 19 bases left between them. CDR3 region: CASSPEGLSGGQPQHF. DNA for the CDR3: TGTGCCAGCAGCCCGGAGGGGTTGTCTGGTGGTCAGCCCCAGCATTTT.

A few counts support this clone. This rearrangement joins TRBV7-9 to TRBJ1-6; 7 bases agree with TRBD1. This CDR3 is built from 16 residues. The ends lost 1 base at V and 10 bases at J; junction bases unmatched: 10. Germline CDR1 SEHNR, CDR2 FQNEAQ (reference sequence). The CDR3 nucleotides read TGTGCCAGCAGCTTAGACAGGGGTTTGTTCGGATCACCCCTCCACTTT. Translating gives CASSLDRGLFGSPLHF.

This chain uses TRBV30 with TRBJ2-2, with 7 bases matching TRBD1. Germline trimming cut 2 bases from V and 5 bases from J; bases unmatched to any gene: 5. The germline gives CDR1 GTSNPN, CDR2 SVGIG (reference sequence). The CDR3 loop spans 14 amino acids. The DNA for the CDR3 is TGTGCCTGGAGTCTCCTACAGGGGACCGGGGAGCTGTTTTTT. This codes for CAWSLLQGTGELFF.

The V gene is TRBV6-1, the J gene TRBJ2-5, with a possible D match to TRBD1 (5 bases). Trimming removed 2 bases at V and 4 bases at J, with 17 bases between. The CDR3 contains 16 residues. Germline V gene sequence: CDR1 MNHNS, CDR2 SASEGT. CDR3 in amino acids: CASSEPPGKVGETQYF. CDR3 bases: TGTGCCAGCAGTGAACCCCCAGGGAAGGTGGGAGAGACCCAGTACTTC.

The chain employs TRBV18 and TRBJ1-1; TRBD1 agrees at 7 bases. Germline CDR1 reads KGHSH; CDR2 reads LQKENI. The ends lost 6 bases at V and 9 bases at J; junction bases unmatched: 4. The CDR3 is made up of 11 amino acids. The CDR3 DNA sequence: TGTGCCAGCTCTGACAGGGACAAAGCTTTCTTT. This translates into CASSDRDKAFF.

The rearrangement joins TRBV5-1 to TRBJ1-2; 9 bases are a match to TRBD1. J gave up 5 bases and V 4 bases, and 9 bases lay outside the gene matches. The CDR3 is made up of 15 amino acids. Germline lookup yields CDR1 SGHRS and CDR2 YFSETQ. CDR3 in DNA: TGCGCCAGCAGCACCACCCCGGGACAGGGTTATGGCTACACCTTC. Residues: CASSTTPGQGYGYTF.

V gene TRBV27 combines with J gene TRBJ2-3, with D perhaps TRBD2 (6 bases). Trimming pared 7 bases from V and 2 bases from J, leaving 16 bases between. Per the germline V gene, CDR1 is MNHEY and CDR2 is SMNVEV (reference sequence). The CDR3 consists of 15 residues. The CDR3 here is CASTPRAGITDTQYF. CDR3 DNA: TGTGCCAGCACCCCCAGGGCGGGAATCACAGATACGCAGTATTTT.

V usage is TRBV6-2 or TRBV6-3 and J usage is TRBJ1-5, with a tentative D call TRBD1 (5 bases). The V gene lost 5 bases and the J gene lost 4 bases, with 18 bases spanning the gap. Germline V gene data show CDR1 as MNHEY and CDR2 as SVGEGT. The CDR3 spans 16 residues. As DNA, the CDR3 is TGTGCCAGCAGTCGCGGGATTGGGACTCCAAATCAGCCCCAGCATTTT. Translation: CASSRGIGTPNQPQHF.

The chain combines TRBV12-3 or TRBV12-4 with TRBJ1-3; no firm D call. The CDR3 length is 13 residues. V was clipped by 7 bases and J by 0 bases, with 7 bases between them. The DNA of the CDR3 is TGTGCCAGCAAGGAGTTCTCTGGAAACACCATATATTTT. Protein: CASKEFSGNTIYF.

The V gene is TRBV7-9, the J gene TRBJ2-5; D gene unclear. CDR1 is SEHNR and CDR2 is FQNEAQ in the germline V gene (reference sequence). This CDR3 contains 12 residues. V lost 3 bases and J lost 2, with 4 bases in between. The CDR3 is CASSFLQETQYF. The DNA of the CDR3 is TGTGCCAGCAGCTTCCTTCAAGAGACCCAGTACTTC.

The CDR3 spells CASSPTGPSPLHF. In nucleotides, the CDR3 is TGTGCCAGCTCGCCGACAGGGCCGTCACCCCTCCACTTT. The V gene is TRBV18, the J gene TRBJ1-6; 7 bases match TRBD1. The CDR3 runs 13 residues. Germline V CDR1 and CDR2: KGHSH, LQKENI. The V gene end was trimmed by 6 bases and the J gene end by 10 bases; junction bases not matched to a gene: 6.

The V call is TRBV4-2, the J call TRBJ1-5; no definite D call. Germline V lookup: CDR1 LGHNA, CDR2 YNFKEQ. CDR3 length: 15 amino acids. The V gene lost 3 bases and the J gene lost 1 base, with 10 bases spanning the gap. The CDR3 spells CASSHADGSNQPQHF. In DNA, the CDR3 is TGTGCCAGCAGCCACGCAGACGGGAGCAATCAGCCCCAGCATTTT.